The entry that follows covers one T cell receptor (beta chain) sequence. This CDR3 is 11 amino acids long. Germline CDR1 reads GTSNPN; CDR2 reads SVGIG (reference sequence). This specimen belongs to a study of T cells expressing NK-cell markers. TCRdb re-called the 5' RACE reads, yielding one record per CDR3 amino acid sequence without DNA. The sample totals over 120,000 distinct CDR3 sequences. The TCR originated in a man in his late teens or twenties in good health. The chain links TRBV30 to TRBJ2-2; the D call of TRBD1 rests on TCRdb alone, since no DNA is present to check it. The sequenced sample consisted of blood T cells: a sorted CD56 or NKG2C T cell subset, CD4+ or CD8+ T cells, or bulk PBMC T cells (not recorded which). The CDR3 sequence is CAWRRGWELFF.